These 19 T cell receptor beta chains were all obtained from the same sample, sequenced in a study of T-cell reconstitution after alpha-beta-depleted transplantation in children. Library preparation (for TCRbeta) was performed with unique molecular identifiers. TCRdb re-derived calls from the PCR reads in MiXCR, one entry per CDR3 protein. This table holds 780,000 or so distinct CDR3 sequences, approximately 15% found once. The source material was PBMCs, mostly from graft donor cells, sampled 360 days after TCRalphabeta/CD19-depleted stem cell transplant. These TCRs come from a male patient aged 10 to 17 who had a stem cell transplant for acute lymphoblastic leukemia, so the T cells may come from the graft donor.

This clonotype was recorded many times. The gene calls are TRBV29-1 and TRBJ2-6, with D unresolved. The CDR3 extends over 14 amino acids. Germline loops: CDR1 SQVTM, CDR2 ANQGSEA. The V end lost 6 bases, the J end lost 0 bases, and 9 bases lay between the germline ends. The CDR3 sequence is CSVFHSSGANVLTF. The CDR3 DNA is TGCAGCGTCTTCCACAGCTCTGGGGCCAACGTCCTGACTTTC.

In nucleotides, the CDR3 is TGCAGCGTTGAAGAGGGCAGTCCCTCGCCCGAGCAGTACTTC. Amino acid sequence: CSVEEGSPSPEQYF. This chain links TRBV29-1 with TRBJ2-7; D call uncertain. Trimming stripped 0 bases from V and 6 bases from J, with 15 bases between. The germline V gene encodes CDR1 SQVTM and CDR2 ANQGSEA. The CDR3 covers 14 residues.

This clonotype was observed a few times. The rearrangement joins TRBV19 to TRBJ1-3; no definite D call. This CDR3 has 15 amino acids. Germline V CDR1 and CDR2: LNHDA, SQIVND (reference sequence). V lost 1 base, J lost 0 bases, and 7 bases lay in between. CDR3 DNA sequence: TGTGCCAGTAGTATAGGTCCACACTCTGGAAACACCATATATTTT. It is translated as CASSIGPHSGNTIYF. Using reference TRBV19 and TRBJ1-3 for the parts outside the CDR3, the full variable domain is DGGITQSPKYLFRKEGQNVTLSCEQNLNHDAMYWYRQDPGQGLRLIYYSQIVNDFQKGDIAEGYSVSREKKESFPLTVTSAQKNPTAFYLCASSIGPHSGNTIYFGEGSWLTVV.

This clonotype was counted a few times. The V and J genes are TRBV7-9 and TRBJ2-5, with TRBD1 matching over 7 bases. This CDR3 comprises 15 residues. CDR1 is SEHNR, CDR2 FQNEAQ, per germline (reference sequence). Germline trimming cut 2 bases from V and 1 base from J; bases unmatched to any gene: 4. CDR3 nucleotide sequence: TGTGCCAGCAGCTTAACAGGGGTTCCCCAAGAGACCCAGTACTTC. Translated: CASSLTGVPQETQYF.

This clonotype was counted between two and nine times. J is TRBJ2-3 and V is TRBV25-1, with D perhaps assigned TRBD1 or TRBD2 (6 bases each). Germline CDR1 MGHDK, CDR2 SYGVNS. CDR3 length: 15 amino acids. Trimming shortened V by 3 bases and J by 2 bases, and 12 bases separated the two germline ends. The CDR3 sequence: CASSDYGGTTDTQYF. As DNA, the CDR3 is TGTGCCAGCAGTGATTACGGGGGCACCACAGATACGCAGTATTTT. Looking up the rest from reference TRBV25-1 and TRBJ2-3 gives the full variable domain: EADIYQTPRYLVIGTGKKITLECSQTMGHDKMYWYQQDPGMELHLIHYSYGVNSTEKGDLSSESTVSRIRTEHFPLTLESARPSHTSQYLCASSDYGGTTDTQYFGPGTRLTVL.

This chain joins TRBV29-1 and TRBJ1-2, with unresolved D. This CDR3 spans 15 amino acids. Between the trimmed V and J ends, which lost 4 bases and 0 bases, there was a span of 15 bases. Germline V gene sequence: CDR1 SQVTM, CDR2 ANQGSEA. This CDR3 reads CSVVSSDPPNYGYTF. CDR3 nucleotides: TGCAGCGTTGTATCCTCGGACCCACCTAACTATGGCTACACCTTC. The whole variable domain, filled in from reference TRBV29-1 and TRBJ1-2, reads SAVISQKPSRDICQRGTSLTIQCQVDSQVTMMFWYRQQPGQSLTLIATANQGSEATYESGFVIDKFPISRPNLTFSTLTVSNMSPEDSSIYLCSVVSSDPPNYGYTFGSGTRLTVV.

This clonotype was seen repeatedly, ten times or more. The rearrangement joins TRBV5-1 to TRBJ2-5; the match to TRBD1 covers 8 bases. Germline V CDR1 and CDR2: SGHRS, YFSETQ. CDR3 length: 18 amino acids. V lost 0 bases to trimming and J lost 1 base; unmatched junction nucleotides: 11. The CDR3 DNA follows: TGCGCCAGCAGCTTGGGAGACAGGGGTCTGCCGTCCCAAGAGACCCAGTACTTC. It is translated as CASSLGDRGLPSQETQYF.

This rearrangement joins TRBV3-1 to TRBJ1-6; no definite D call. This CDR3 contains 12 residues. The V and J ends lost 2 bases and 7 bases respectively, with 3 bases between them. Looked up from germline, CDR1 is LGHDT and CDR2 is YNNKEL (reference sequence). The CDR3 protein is CASSQSNSPLHF. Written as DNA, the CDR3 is TGTGCCAGCAGCCAATCGAATTCACCCCTCCACTTT.

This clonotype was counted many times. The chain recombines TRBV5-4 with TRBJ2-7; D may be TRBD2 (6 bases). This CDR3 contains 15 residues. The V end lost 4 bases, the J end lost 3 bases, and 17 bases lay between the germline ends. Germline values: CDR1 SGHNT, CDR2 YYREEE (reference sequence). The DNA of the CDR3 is TGTGCCAGCAGCGGAGGGGCGTCCTCACTCTACGAGCAGTACTTC. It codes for CASSGGASSLYEQYF.

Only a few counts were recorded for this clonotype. CDR3 sequence: CASSRRGQILAFF. The CDR3 DNA reads as TGCGCCAGCAGCCGTCGGGGACAGATTCTAGCTTTCTTT. The chain employs TRBV5-1 and TRBJ1-1; 7 nucleotides align to TRBD1. The germline V gene has CDR1 SGHRS and CDR2 YFSETQ. The V and J ends lost 4 bases and 10 bases, in that order; junction bases with no gene match: 10. CDR3 length: 13 amino acids.

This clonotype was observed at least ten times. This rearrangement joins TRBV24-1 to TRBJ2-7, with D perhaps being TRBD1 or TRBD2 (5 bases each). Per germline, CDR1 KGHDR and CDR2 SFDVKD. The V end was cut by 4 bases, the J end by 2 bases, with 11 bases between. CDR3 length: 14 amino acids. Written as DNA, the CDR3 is TGTGCCACCAGTGACCCTGGGACGCCCTACGAGCAGTACTTC. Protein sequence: CATSDPGTPYEQYF.

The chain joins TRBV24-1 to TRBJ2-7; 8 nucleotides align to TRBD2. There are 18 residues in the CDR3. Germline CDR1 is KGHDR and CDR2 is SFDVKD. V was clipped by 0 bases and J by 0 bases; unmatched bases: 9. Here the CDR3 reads CATSDLNSAGGLSYEQYF. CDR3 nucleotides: TGTGCCACCAGTGATTTGAATTCGGCGGGAGGACTCTCCTACGAGCAGTACTTC.

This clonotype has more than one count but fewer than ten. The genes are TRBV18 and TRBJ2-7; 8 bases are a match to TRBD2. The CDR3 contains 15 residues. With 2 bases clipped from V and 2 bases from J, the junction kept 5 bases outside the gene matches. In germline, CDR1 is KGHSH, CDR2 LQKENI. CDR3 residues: CASSPGRSGTYEQYF. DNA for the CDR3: TGTGCCAGCTCACCAGGTCGTAGCGGGACCTACGAGCAGTACTTC.

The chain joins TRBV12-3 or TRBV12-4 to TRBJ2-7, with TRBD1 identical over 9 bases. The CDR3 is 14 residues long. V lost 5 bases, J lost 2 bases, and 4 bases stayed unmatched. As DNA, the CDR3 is TGTGCCAGCAGTCGGACAGGGGAGGCCTACGAGCAGTACTTC. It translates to CASSRTGEAYEQYF.

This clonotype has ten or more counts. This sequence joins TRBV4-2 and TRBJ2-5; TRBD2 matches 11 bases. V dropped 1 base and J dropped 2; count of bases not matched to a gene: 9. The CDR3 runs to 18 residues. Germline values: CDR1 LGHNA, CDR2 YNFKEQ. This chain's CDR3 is CASSQGTSGRSAQETQYF. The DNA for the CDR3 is TGTGCCAGCAGCCAAGGGACTAGCGGGCGATCCGCTCAAGAGACCCAGTACTTC.

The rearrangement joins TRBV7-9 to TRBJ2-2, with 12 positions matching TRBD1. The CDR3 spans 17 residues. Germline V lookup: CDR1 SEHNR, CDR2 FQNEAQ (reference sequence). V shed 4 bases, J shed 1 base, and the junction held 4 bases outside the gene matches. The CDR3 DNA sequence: TGTGCCAGCAGCTGGGGACAGGGGGCCAGGAACACCGGGGAGCTGTTTTTT. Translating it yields CASSWGQGARNTGELFF.

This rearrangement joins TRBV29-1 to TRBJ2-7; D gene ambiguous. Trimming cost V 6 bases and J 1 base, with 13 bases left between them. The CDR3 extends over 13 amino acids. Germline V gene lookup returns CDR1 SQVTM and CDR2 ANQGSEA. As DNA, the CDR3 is TGCAGCGTCCGGGCGCCCACTTCCTACGAGCAGTACTTC. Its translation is CSVRAPTSYEQYF.

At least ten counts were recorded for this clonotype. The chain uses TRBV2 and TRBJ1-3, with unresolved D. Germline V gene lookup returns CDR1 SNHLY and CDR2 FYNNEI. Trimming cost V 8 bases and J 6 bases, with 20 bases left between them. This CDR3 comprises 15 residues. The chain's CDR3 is CASRLAGGHQNTIYF. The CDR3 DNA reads TGTGCCAGCCGGTTGGCCGGCGGCCATCAAAACACCATATATTTT.

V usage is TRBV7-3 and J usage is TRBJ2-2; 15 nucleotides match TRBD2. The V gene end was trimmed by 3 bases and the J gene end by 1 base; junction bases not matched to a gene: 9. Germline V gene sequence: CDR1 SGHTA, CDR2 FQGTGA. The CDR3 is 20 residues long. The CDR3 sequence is CASSLMGLAGGQKNTGELFF. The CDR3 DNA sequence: TGTGCCAGCAGCTTGATGGGACTAGCGGGAGGCCAAAAGAACACCGGGGAGCTGTTTTTT.